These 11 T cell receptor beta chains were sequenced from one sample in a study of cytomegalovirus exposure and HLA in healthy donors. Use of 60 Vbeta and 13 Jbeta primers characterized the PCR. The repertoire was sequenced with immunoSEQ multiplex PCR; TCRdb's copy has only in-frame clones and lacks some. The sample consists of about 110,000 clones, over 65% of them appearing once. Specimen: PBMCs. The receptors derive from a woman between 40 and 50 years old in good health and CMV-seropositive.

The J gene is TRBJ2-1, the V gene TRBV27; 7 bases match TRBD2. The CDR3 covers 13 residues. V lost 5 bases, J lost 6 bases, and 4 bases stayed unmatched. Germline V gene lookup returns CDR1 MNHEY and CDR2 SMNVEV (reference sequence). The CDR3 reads CASSVLAANEQFF. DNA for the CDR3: TGTGCCAGCAGTGTCCTAGCGGCCAATGAGCAGTTCTTC.

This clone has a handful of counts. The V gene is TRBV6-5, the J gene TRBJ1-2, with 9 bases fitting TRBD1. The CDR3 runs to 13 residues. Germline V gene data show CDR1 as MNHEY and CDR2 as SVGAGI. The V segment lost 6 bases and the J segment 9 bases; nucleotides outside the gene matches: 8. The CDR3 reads CASSSGTGMRYTF. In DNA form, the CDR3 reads TGTGCCAGCAGCTCCGGGACAGGGATGCGCTACACCTTC.

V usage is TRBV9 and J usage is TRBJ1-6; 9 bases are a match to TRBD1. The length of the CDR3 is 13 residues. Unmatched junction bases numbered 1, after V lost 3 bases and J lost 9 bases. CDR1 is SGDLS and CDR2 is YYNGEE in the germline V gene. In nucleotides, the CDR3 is TGTGCCAGCAGCGCGGACAGGGGTTCACCCCTCCACTTT. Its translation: CASSADRGSPLHF.

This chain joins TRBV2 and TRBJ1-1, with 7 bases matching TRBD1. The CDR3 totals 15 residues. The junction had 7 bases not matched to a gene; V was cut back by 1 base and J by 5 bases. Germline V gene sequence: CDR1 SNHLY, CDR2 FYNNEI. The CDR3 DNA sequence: TGTGCCAGCAGTGAAGTCGGACAGGTTAATACTGAAGCTTTCTTT. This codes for CASSEVGQVNTEAFF.

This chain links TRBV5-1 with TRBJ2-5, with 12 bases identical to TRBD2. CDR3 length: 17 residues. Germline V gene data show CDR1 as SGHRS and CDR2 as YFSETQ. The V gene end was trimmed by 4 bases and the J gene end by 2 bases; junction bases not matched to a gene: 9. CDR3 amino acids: CASSPGVLAGGQETQYF. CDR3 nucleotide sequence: TGCGCCAGCAGCCCGGGAGTCCTAGCGGGGGGGCAAGAGACCCAGTACTTC.

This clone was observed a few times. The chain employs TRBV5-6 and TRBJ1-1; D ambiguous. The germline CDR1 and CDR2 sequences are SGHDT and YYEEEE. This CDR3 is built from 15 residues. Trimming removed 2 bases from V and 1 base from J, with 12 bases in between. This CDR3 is CASSFFSEENTEAFF. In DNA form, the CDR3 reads TGTGCCAGCAGCTTCTTTTCCGAGGAGAACACTGAAGCTTTCTTT. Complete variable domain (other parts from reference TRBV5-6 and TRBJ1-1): DAGVTQSPTHLIKTRGQQVTLRCSPKSGHDTVSWYQQALGQGPQFIFQYYEEEERQRGNFPDRFSGHQFPNYSSELNVNALLLGDSALYLCASSFFSEENTEAFFGQGTRLTVV.

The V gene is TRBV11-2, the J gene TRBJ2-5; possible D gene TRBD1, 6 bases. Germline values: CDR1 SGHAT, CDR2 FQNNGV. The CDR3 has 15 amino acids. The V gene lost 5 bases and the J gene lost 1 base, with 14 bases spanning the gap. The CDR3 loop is CASSPRGSVQETQYF. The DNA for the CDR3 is TGTGCCAGCAGCCCAAGGGGGAGCGTCCAAGAGACCCAGTACTTC. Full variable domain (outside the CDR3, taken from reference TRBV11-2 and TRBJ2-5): EAGVAQSPRYKIIEKRQSVAFWCNPISGHATLYWYQQILGQGPKLLIQFQNNGVVDDSQLPKDRFSAERLKGVDSTLKIQPAKLEDSAVYLCASSPRGSVQETQYFGPGTRLLVL.

CDR3 in amino acids: CASSLPSGGSYNEQFF. Written as DNA, the CDR3 is TGCGCCAGCAGCTTGCCTAGCGGGGGGTCCTACAATGAGCAGTTCTTC. The gene calls are TRBV5-1 and TRBJ2-1, with 11 bases fitting TRBD2. Looked up from germline, CDR1 is SGHRS and CDR2 is YFSETQ. This CDR3 has 16 amino acids. V trimming: 1 base; J trimming: 1 base; junction bases outside the gene matches: 1.

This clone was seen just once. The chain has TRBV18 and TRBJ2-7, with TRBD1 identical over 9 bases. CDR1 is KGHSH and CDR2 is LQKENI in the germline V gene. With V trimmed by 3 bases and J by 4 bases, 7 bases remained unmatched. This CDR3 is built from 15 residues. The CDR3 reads CASSPPPGQGYEQYF. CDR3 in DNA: TGTGCCAGCTCACCCCCTCCGGGACAGGGATACGAGCAGTACTTC.

CDR3 in amino acids: CASSQDRRGNTEAFF. CDR3 DNA sequence: TGCGCCAGCAGCCAAGATCGTCGGGGGAACACTGAAGCTTTCTTT. The J gene is TRBJ1-1, the V gene TRBV4-3; D is uncertain. Germline values: CDR1 LGHNA, CDR2 YSLEER. The CDR3 length is 15 residues. V was pared by 0 bases and J by 1 base, with 9 bases between.

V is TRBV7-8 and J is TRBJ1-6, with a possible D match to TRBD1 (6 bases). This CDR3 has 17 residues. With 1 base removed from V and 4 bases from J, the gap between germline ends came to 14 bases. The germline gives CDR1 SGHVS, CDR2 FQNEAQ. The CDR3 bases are TGTGCCAGCAGCTTAGAGGGCAGGGGCATATATAATTCACCCCTCCACTTT. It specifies CASSLEGRGIYNSPLHF.